Listed below are T cell receptor beta chains from one sample, sequenced in a study of OX40 agonist ivuxolimab in advanced cancers. TCRdb's copy holds only in-frame clones and misses some; the assay was immunoSEQ multiplex PCR. The table records tens of thousands of clones, 90% to 95% of them present only once. The sample was CD4+ or CD8+ T cells sorted from blood, taken in a trial of the OX40 agonist ivuxolimab. The source of these receptors is an adult with an advanced solid tumor such as melanoma, head and neck, liver or kidney cancer. Both conserved end residues are part of each CDR3.

V: TRBV28; CDR3: CASSRLYEQYF
V: TRBV9; CDR3: CASSVRTGDVTDTQYF
V: TRBV9; CDR3: CASSVGMGSNQPQHF
V: TRBV5-1; CDR3: CASSKGLITDTQYF
V: TRBV10-1; CDR3: CASSPGLNTQYF
V: TRBV25-1; CDR3: CASSEGAPRNEQYF
V: TRBV10-3; CDR3: CAMATGSTFGEQYF
V: TRBV11-2; CDR3: CASSFIASGNNEQFF
V: TRBV6-1; CDR3: CASSGTSGPNYGYTF
V: TRBV2; CDR3: CASRGLLANTQYF
V: TRBV9; CDR3: CASSVGPMNTEAFF
V: TRBV5-1; CDR3: CASSVLSGRRETQYF
V: TRBV4-3; CDR3: CASSQGTGRQETQYF
V: TRBV10-1; CDR3: CASSESAGYRGETQYF
V: TRBV18; CDR3: CASSPDGTGGYGNQPQHF
V: TRBV7-2; CDR3: CASSRRAVNEQFF
V: TRBV6-1; CDR3: CASSFLAGDSDTQYF